The rows below give T cell receptor beta chains drawn from one sample of a study of T-cell reconstitution after alpha-beta-depleted transplantation in children. TCRdb redid the calling of the PCR reads with MiXCR, one entry per CDR3 protein. The sample lists some 490,000 distinct CDR3 sequences, 12% occurring once. The specimen was PBMCs from the stem cell graft donor, collected from the stem cell graft. The origin of the receptors is a human donor who donated a stem cell graft to a child with combined immunodeficiency. Each CDR3 is given with its conserved first and last residue. The D gene is left open where the match is weak.

d_gene: NA; v_gene: TRBV12-3/TRBV12-4; j_gene: TRBJ1-3; CDR3aa: CASSLRDIGNTIYF
d_gene: TRBD2; v_gene: TRBV7-2; j_gene: TRBJ2-3; CDR3aa: CASSFSSGGAIADTQYF
d_gene: TRBD2; v_gene: TRBV6-1; j_gene: TRBJ2-3; CDR3aa: CASSPVDSGVAQYF
d_gene: TRBD2; v_gene: TRBV12-3/TRBV12-4; j_gene: TRBJ2-2; CDR3aa: CASSFRLAGNTGELFF
d_gene: NA; v_gene: TRBV12-3/TRBV12-4; j_gene: TRBJ1-1; CDR3aa: CASGRGPEAFF
d_gene: NA; v_gene: TRBV12-3/TRBV12-4; j_gene: TRBJ2-5; CDR3aa: CASRGWETQYF
d_gene: TRBD1; v_gene: TRBV4-2; j_gene: TRBJ2-7; CDR3aa: CASSQDRTGREQYF
d_gene: NA; v_gene: TRBV30; j_gene: TRBJ2-7; CDR3aa: CAWSVVGGFGQYF
d_gene: NA; v_gene: TRBV13; j_gene: TRBJ2-1; CDR3aa: CASSRGLRGGNEQFF
d_gene: NA; v_gene: TRBV5-1; j_gene: TRBJ2-2; CDR3aa: CASSSIQNTGELFF
d_gene: NA; v_gene: TRBV9; j_gene: TRBJ2-1; CDR3aa: CASSVGFLNEQFF
d_gene: NA; v_gene: TRBV7-8; j_gene: TRBJ2-1; CDR3aa: CASSLARWGAPPSHNEQFF
d_gene: NA; v_gene: TRBV4-1; j_gene: TRBJ2-1; CDR3aa: CASSQVGERKYNEQFF
d_gene: TRBD1; v_gene: TRBV12-3/TRBV12-4; j_gene: TRBJ1-4; CDR3aa: CASSHLGQYEKLFF
d_gene: TRBD2; v_gene: TRBV20-1; j_gene: TRBJ2-7; CDR3aa: CSARSGGTRGEQYF
d_gene: TRBD2; v_gene: TRBV7-9; j_gene: TRBJ2-2; CDR3aa: CASSAAGGRTGELFF
d_gene: NA; v_gene: TRBV30; j_gene: TRBJ2-2; CDR3aa: CAWSGDGFSELFF
d_gene: NA; v_gene: TRBV5-6; j_gene: TRBJ2-1; CDR3aa: CATQPNRWGNYNEQFF
d_gene: NA; v_gene: TRBV3-1; j_gene: TRBJ2-2; CDR3aa: CASSQDLNAGELFF
d_gene: TRBD2; v_gene: TRBV24-1; j_gene: TRBJ2-1; CDR3aa: CATGTSGAYNEQFF
d_gene: NA; v_gene: TRBV20-1; j_gene: TRBJ2-7; CDR3aa: CSARDPLREANEQYF
d_gene: TRBD2; v_gene: TRBV7-2; j_gene: TRBJ2-5; CDR3aa: CASSLGASGGPQETQYF
d_gene: NA; v_gene: TRBV5-4; j_gene: TRBJ1-1; CDR3aa: CASSGRTDEAFF
d_gene: NA; v_gene: TRBV6-5; j_gene: TRBJ1-2; CDR3aa: CASSYSGSNVYGYTF
d_gene: NA; v_gene: TRBV27; j_gene: TRBJ2-7; CDR3aa: CASSLDRHSYEQYF
d_gene: TRBD2; v_gene: TRBV24-1; j_gene: TRBJ2-1; CDR3aa: CATSGLAGEYNEQFF
d_gene: NA; v_gene: TRBV6-5; j_gene: TRBJ2-1; CDR3aa: CASSWYGSGSEQFF
d_gene: NA; v_gene: TRBV5-1; j_gene: TRBJ2-1; CDR3aa: CASSVVQGVDNEQFF
d_gene: NA; v_gene: TRBV6-1; j_gene: TRBJ1-1; CDR3aa: CASSFERAGTEAFF
d_gene: NA; v_gene: TRBV5-6; j_gene: TRBJ2-3; CDR3aa: CASSLPGYTPHGTDTQYF
d_gene: NA; v_gene: TRBV9; j_gene: TRBJ2-7; CDR3aa: CASSVPGVNEQYF
d_gene: NA; v_gene: TRBV20-1; j_gene: TRBJ1-5; CDR3aa: CSARARGGMSNQPQHF
d_gene: TRBD1; v_gene: TRBV27; j_gene: TRBJ2-7; CDR3aa: CASSSQGVYSYEQYF
d_gene: NA; v_gene: TRBV9; j_gene: TRBJ2-3; CDR3aa: CASSVGIPGTDTQYF
d_gene: TRBD2; v_gene: TRBV7-2; j_gene: TRBJ2-7; CDR3aa: CASSWASGRRSYEQYF
d_gene: TRBD1; v_gene: TRBV4-3; j_gene: TRBJ2-1; CDR3aa: CASSQRTGPGHEQFF
d_gene: TRBD2; v_gene: TRBV12-3/TRBV12-4; j_gene: TRBJ2-3; CDR3aa: CASSLVLGRLAGVLTDTQYF
d_gene: NA; v_gene: TRBV6-1; j_gene: TRBJ2-7; CDR3aa: CASSPRGPLGYEQYF
d_gene: NA; v_gene: TRBV12-3/TRBV12-4; j_gene: TRBJ2-7; CDR3aa: CASSLEYSYEQYF
d_gene: TRBD2; v_gene: TRBV6-2/TRBV6-3; j_gene: TRBJ2-1; CDR3aa: CASTLGLAGKQFF
d_gene: NA; v_gene: TRBV7-2; j_gene: TRBJ2-1; CDR3aa: CASSLGLLGEQFF
d_gene: TRBD2; v_gene: TRBV4-3; j_gene: TRBJ2-1; CDR3aa: CASSGLAGASEQFF
d_gene: NA; v_gene: TRBV5-5; j_gene: TRBJ1-2; CDR3aa: CASSLDPVSYTF
d_gene: NA; v_gene: TRBV19; j_gene: TRBJ1-2; CDR3aa: CAILQGSYGYTF
d_gene: NA; v_gene: TRBV15; j_gene: TRBJ2-7; CDR3aa: CATSAGGSYEQYF
d_gene: NA; v_gene: TRBV7-9; j_gene: TRBJ2-7; CDR3aa: CASSPSLSETYEQYF
d_gene: TRBD2; v_gene: TRBV24-1; j_gene: TRBJ2-1; CDR3aa: CATSDRLAGVNEQFF
d_gene: NA; v_gene: TRBV7-2; j_gene: TRBJ2-1; CDR3aa: CASSLASGYLYNEQFF
d_gene: NA; v_gene: TRBV6-6; j_gene: TRBJ1-5; CDR3aa: CARGGNQPQHF
d_gene: TRBD2; v_gene: TRBV20-1; j_gene: TRBJ2-7; CDR3aa: CSAVSGGYEQYF
d_gene: TRBD1; v_gene: TRBV10-3; j_gene: TRBJ1-1; CDR3aa: CAISELRTGESTEAFF
d_gene: TRBD2; v_gene: TRBV2; j_gene: TRBJ2-1; CDR3aa: CASSVRAGDEQFF
d_gene: TRBD2; v_gene: TRBV27; j_gene: TRBJ2-3; CDR3aa: CASSLWRGDITDTQYF
d_gene: TRBD2; v_gene: TRBV4-3; j_gene: TRBJ2-2; CDR3aa: CASSPGTRTGELFF
d_gene: NA; v_gene: TRBV7-9; j_gene: TRBJ2-5; CDR3aa: CASSFIRARQETQYF
d_gene: TRBD1; v_gene: TRBV2; j_gene: TRBJ2-3; CDR3aa: CANRDRLTDTQYF
d_gene: NA; v_gene: TRBV7-3; j_gene: TRBJ2-7; CDR3aa: CASSLTLLDEQYF
d_gene: NA; v_gene: TRBV19; j_gene: TRBJ2-1; CDR3aa: CASSIVGSSDEQFF
d_gene: TRBD2; v_gene: TRBV11-2; j_gene: TRBJ2-5; CDR3aa: CASSLEWASGAGRAQYF